Each of the 16 T cell receptor beta chains below was sequenced from the same sample in a study of human T cells and chemical hapten exposure. Noted time point: pre-sensitization, week 0. Treatment indicated: therapeutic diphenylcyclopropenone sensitization with weekly scalp DPC. TCRdb used MiXCR to reprocess the RACE reads, holding one entry per CDR3 protein. This table holds approximately 260,000 distinct CDR3 sequences, 7.7% found once. The sample was whole blood, taken in connection with sensitization to the hapten diphenylcyclopropenone (DPC). These receptor sequences come from a man between 18 and 29 years old with alopecia areata. Some clones in this sample may be carry-over from other donors' samples.

This clonotype has a count of ten or more. The rearrangement joins TRBV9 to TRBJ2-2; 13 bases match TRBD2. This CDR3 has 18 residues. Unmatched junction bases numbered 5, after V lost 3 bases and J lost 0 bases. Germline CDR1 SGDLS, CDR2 YYNGEE. CDR3 sequence (DNA): TGTGCCAGCAGCGCACGACTAGCGGGGGGCACGAACACCGGGGAGCTGTTTTTT. Translated: CASSARLAGGTNTGELFF.

This clonotype was seen more than once but under ten times. The chain uses TRBV7-6 and TRBJ2-5; D might be TRBD1 or TRBD2, each matching 5 bases. The CDR3 spans 15 residues. Trimming pared 0 bases from V and 9 bases from J, leaving 17 bases between. Germline assignment: CDR1 SGHVS and CDR2 FNYEAQ. In DNA, the CDR3 is TGTGCCAGCAGCTTAGCTGTGTCGCCTCGGGGACCCCAGTACTTC. Its translation is CASSLAVSPRGPQYF.

For this clonotype: One base away lies a much larger clone, so this may be a sequencing read error. V usage is TRBV5-5 and J usage is TRBJ2-2, with D possibly being TRBD1 (6 bases). This CDR3 has 14 amino acids. Trimming stripped 4 bases from V and 3 bases from J, with 10 bases between. The germline V gene has CDR1 SGHKS and CDR2 YYEKEE (reference sequence). The CDR3 coding sequence is TGTGCCAGCAGCCAGGACAGCTACACCGGGGAGCTGTTTTTT. Its protein is CASSQDSYTGELFF.

In its sample, this clonotype was seen a few times. The rearrangement uses TRBV20-1 and TRBJ1-2; no clear D gene. V was clipped by 3 bases and J by 1 base, with 9 bases between them. Germline lookup yields CDR1 DFQATT and CDR2 SNEGSKA (reference sequence). This CDR3 region has 13 residues. CDR3 sequence reads: CSASEDLNYGYTF. CDR3 DNA: TGCAGTGCTAGCGAGGATCTTAACTATGGCTACACCTTC.

This clonotype was counted only a few times. The chain joins TRBV6-4 to TRBJ2-5; 13 bases agree with TRBD2. Trimming removed 6 bases from V and 7 bases from J; junction bases left unmatched: 14. CDR3 length: 17 residues. CDR1 and CDR2 from the germline V gene are MRHNA and SNTAGT. This chain's CDR3 is CASRRTSGGTTFWTQYF. CDR3 in DNA: TGTGCCAGCAGAAGGACTAGCGGGGGTACGACCTTTTGGACCCAGTACTTC.

This clonotype occurred a few times. V usage is TRBV6-1 and J usage is TRBJ1-5; D is unresolved. Germline lookup yields CDR1 MNHNS and CDR2 SASEGT. V lost 8 bases, J lost 4 bases, and 12 bases lay in between. This CDR3 spans 13 amino acids. CDR3 region: CASSRALNQPQHF. As DNA, the CDR3 is TGTGCCAGCTCTCGGGCATTGAATCAGCCCCAGCATTTT.

V is TRBV6-2 or TRBV6-3 and J is TRBJ1-5, with 10 bases aligning to TRBD1. The CDR3 length is 12 residues. Trimming removed 7 bases from V and 11 bases from J; junction bases left unmatched: 5. Germline lookup yields CDR1 MNHEY and CDR2 SVGEGT. CDR3 sequence: CASMTGGFSQHF. In nucleotides, the CDR3 is TGTGCCAGCATGACAGGGGGCTTTTCCCAGCATTTT.

This clonotype was counted only a few times. CDR3 protein: CASSLAMGISGELFF. CDR3 nucleotide sequence: TGTGCCAGCAGCTTAGCGATGGGGATCTCCGGGGAGCTGTTTTTT. The chain employs TRBV7-9 and TRBJ2-2, with D hard to call. This CDR3 is built from 15 residues. V gave up 0 bases and J gave up 6 bases, with 11 bases separating them. The germline CDR1 and CDR2 sequences are SEHNR and FQNEAQ (reference sequence).

The V gene is TRBV4-3, the J gene TRBJ1-6; no firm D call. The V and J ends lost 0 bases and 0 bases respectively, with 15 bases between them. This CDR3 region has 19 residues. Looked up from germline, CDR1 is LGHNA and CDR2 is YSLEER. In nucleotides, the CDR3 is TGCGCCAGCAGCCAAGAACGCTTGGGCGGTAGCTCCTATAATTCACCCCTCCACTTT. The encoded protein is CASSQERLGGSSYNSPLHF.

This clonotype was seen a handful of times. The J gene is TRBJ1-2, the V gene TRBV11-2; TRBD1 aligns across 7 bases. Losses at the gene ends were 1 base for V and 1 base for J; bases not matched to a gene: 3. Germline CDR1 SGHAT, CDR2 FQNNGV. The CDR3 consists of 15 residues. CDR3 DNA sequence: TGTGCCAGCAGCTTAGGGACAGGCCTTAACTATGGCTACACCTTC. Translated, it gives CASSLGTGLNYGYTF.

The V and J genes are TRBV9 and TRBJ1-2; D is unclear. The CDR3 has 15 residues. V shed 0 bases and J shed 5 bases, with 14 bases lying between them. The V gene's germline CDR1 is SGDLS and CDR2 YYNGEE. As DNA, the CDR3 is TGTGCCAGCAGCGTAGAGGCGCACGATCGGTATGGCTACACCTTC. Amino acids: CASSVEAHDRYGYTF. The complete variable domain, with remaining parts taken from reference TRBV9 and TRBJ1-2, reads DSGVTQTPKHLITATGQRVTLRCSPRSGDLSVYWYQQSLDQGLQFLIQYYNGEERAKGNILERFSAQQFPDLHSELNLSSLELGDSALYFCASSVEAHDRYGYTFGSGTRLTVV.

This clonotype has a count of ten or more. This sequence joins TRBV5-1 and TRBJ2-3; D gene uncertain. Germline CDR1 reads SGHRS; CDR2 reads YFSETQ. The CDR3 contains 16 residues. V dropped 0 bases and J dropped 2 bases, with 13 bases sitting between them. CDR3 nucleotide sequence: TGCGCCAGCAGCTTGGTGGCGGCCGACCTCACAGATACGCAGTATTTT. Translating gives CASSLVAADLTDTQYF.

This clonotype has a handful of counts. CDR3 nucleotides: TGCAGCGTCGGGGACAGACTCCTACGAGCGGGAGAGCAGTACTTC. The encoded protein is CSVGDRLLRAGEQYF. The chain links TRBV29-1 to TRBJ2-7; either TRBD1 or TRBD2 may supply D (7 bases each). The germline V and J ends were trimmed by 6 bases and 7 bases, with 25 bases remaining between them. From germline, CDR1 is SQVTM and CDR2 ANQGSEA. The CDR3 is made up of 15 amino acids.

Ten or more counts support this clonotype. This rearrangement joins TRBV20-1 to TRBJ1-5, with a possible D match to TRBD1 (6 bases). Germline V CDR1 and CDR2: DFQATT, SNEGSKA (reference sequence). The CDR3 consists of 14 residues. Trimming removed 6 bases from V and 5 bases from J, with 17 bases in between. The CDR3 nucleotides read TGCAGTGCCGTTCTGTGGGGGCGGGATCAGCCCCAGCATTTT. Its protein is CSAVLWGRDQPQHF.

This clonotype was counted between two and nine times. The chain joins TRBV10-3 to TRBJ2-2; 7 bases are shared with TRBD1. Trimming at V came to 8 bases and at J to 2 bases, leaving 11 bases not matched to a gene. CDR3 length equals 16 residues. Germline CDR1 and CDR2: ENHRY and SYGVKD. The CDR3 loop is CAIPGSRDRNTGELFF. The CDR3 DNA reads TGTGCCATCCCGGGCAGTCGGGACAGAAACACCGGGGAGCTGTTTTTT.

The V call is TRBV6-5, the J call TRBJ1-2, with D possibly being TRBD1 (5 bases). There are 14 residues in the CDR3. The V end lost 4 bases, the J end lost 1 base, and 10 bases lay between the germline ends. Germline V gives CDR1 MNHEY, CDR2 SVGAGI. CDR3 amino acids: CASSFRGVNYGYTF. CDR3 nucleotides: TGTGCCAGCAGTTTCAGAGGGGTTAACTATGGCTACACCTTC.